A selection of T cell receptor beta chains follows, all from one sample in a study of T cells in Graves' hyperthyroidism and ophthalmopathy. Via MiXCR, TCRdb re-called the multiplex PCR reads, giving one row per CDR3 protein. The sample has approximately 870,000 distinct CDR3 sequences, about 38% seen once; the top ten hold over 8%. The sequenced sample consisted of blood. Receptors were obtained from a man aged 18 to 29 with Graves' hyperthyroidism. The CDR3 runs from the conserved cysteine through the conserved F or W. D genes are given only for firm matches. Clone size is stated in some rows and not others, as once, few, many or a class when expanded.

clone_size j_call d_call v_call cdr3_nt cdr3_aa
many TRBJ2-7 - TRBV20-1 TGCAGTGCTAGGGTTCAGCAAGGGCAGTACTTC CSARVQQGQYF
- TRBJ1-2 - TRBV29-1 TGCAGCGTTGGACAGACCTCCTACGAGGATGGCTACACCTTC CSVGQTSYEDGYTF
- TRBJ2-5 TRBD2 TRBV6-5 TGTGCCTCAAGGCTCGGCGGGGGGAGCCAAGAGACCCAGTACTTC CASRLGGGSQETQYF
- TRBJ1-1 TRBD1 TRBV10-3 TGTGCCAGCAGTGAGGAAACAGGGGGCGCGTGGACTGAAGCTTTCTTT CASSEETGGAWTEAFF
- TRBJ1-5 TRBD1 TRBV12-3/TRBV12-4 TGTGCCAGCAGCACGACAGGGGATTGGAGCAATCAGCCCCAGCATTTT CASSTTGDWSNQPQHF
few TRBJ2-2 - TRBV13 TGCGCCAGCAGCCAATTGGGACGGAACACCGGGGAGCTGTTTTTT CASSQLGRNTGELFF
many TRBJ1-1 - TRBV7-9 TGTGCCAGCAGCCCAAGCGACGGAGGGACTGAAGCTTTCTTT CASSPSDGGTEAFF
few TRBJ1-3 - TRBV10-3 TGTGCCAGCAGTGAGGCGGCTGGAAACACCATATATTTT CASSEAAGNTIYF
few TRBJ2-5 - TRBV9 TGTGCCAGCAGCGCCGGGACACGTCCTCGGGAGACCCAGTACTTC CASSAGTRPRETQYF
- TRBJ1-1 - TRBV20-1 TGCAGTGCCCAGCGGTCTAACACTGAAGCTTTCTTT CSAQRSNTEAFF
many TRBJ2-7 - TRBV29-1 TGCAGCGCCAGGTCACCCTCCTACGAGCAGTACTTC CSARSPSYEQYF
few TRBJ1-1 - TRBV12-3/TRBV12-4 TGTGCCAGCATCATACAGGGTTCTGAAGCTTTCTTT CASIIQGSEAFF
- TRBJ1-6 - TRBV7-9 TGTGCCAGCAGCTTGGGACGGGACAATTCAGCCCTCCACTTT CASSLGRDNSALHF
- TRBJ2-5 - TRBV12-3/TRBV12-4 TGTGCCAGCAGACCGACGGGACACGGGGAGACCCAGTACTTC CASRPTGHGETQYF
- TRBJ2-3 - TRBV12-3/TRBV12-4 TGTGCCAGCGGAACTAAGGGGCGGGGAGGTAGCACAGATACGCAGTATTTT CASGTKGRGGSTDTQYF
- TRBJ2-5 TRBD1 TRBV9 TGTGCCAGCAGCGTAGAAGGGACAGGGGGCGTCTGGGAGACCCAGTACTTC CASSVEGTGGVWETQYF
- TRBJ2-7 - TRBV5-5 TGTGCCAGCAGTCCCTGGGCAGCCTACGAGCAGTACTTC CASSPWAAYEQYF
- TRBJ1-2 TRBD1 TRBV6-1 TGTGCCAGCAGTGCCACAGGGGATGGTGGCTACACCTTC CASSATGDGGYTF
- TRBJ2-5 - TRBV20-1 TGCAGTGCTAGCAGCCGGGTTCAAGAGACCCAGTACTTC CSASSRVQETQYF
- TRBJ2-7 - TRBV9 TGTGCCAGCAGCCAAGTTTTGTCCGGCGAGCAGTACTTC CASSQVLSGEQYF
- TRBJ2-7 TRBD1 TRBV20-1 TGCAGCCCTCGGGACAGCTACGAGCAGTACTTC CSPRDSYEQYF
few TRBJ1-5 - TRBV12-3/TRBV12-4 TGTGCCAGCAGTTTCGGGGGAGAAGGGGGACAGCCCCAGCATTTT CASSFGGEGGQPQHF
many TRBJ2-7 - TRBV2 TGTGCCACACAGGGTAGGGGTTTCGACGAGCAGTACTTC CATQGRGFDEQYF
few TRBJ1-2 - TRBV5-6 TGTGCCAGCAGCTTGGCAGTCTATGGCTACACCTTC CASSLAVYGYTF
once TRBJ2-5 TRBD2 TRBV2 TGTGCCAGCAGTTACAGCCTAGCGGGGGGCCGAGGAGAGACCCAGTACTTC CASSYSLAGGRGETQYF
- TRBJ2-7 TRBD1 TRBV19 TGTGCCAGTAGTCACAGGGGTGACTACGAGCAGTACTTC CASSHRGDYEQYF
- TRBJ2-5 - TRBV25-1 TGTGCCAGCAGTGATGATGCCTTAGCGGCACAAGAGACCCAGTACTTC CASSDDALAAQETQYF
- TRBJ1-1 - TRBV12-3/TRBV12-4 TGTGCCAGCAGTTTTCTGGCAGGGTGG CASSFLAGW
many TRBJ1-1 TRBD1 TRBV5-1 TGCGCCAGCAGCTTGGAATCGACAGGGAAAGCTTTCTTT CASSLESTGKAFF
- TRBJ1-4 - TRBV25-1 TGTGCCAGCACCGCGATTCTTAATGAAAAACTGTTTTTT CASTAILNEKLFF
- TRBJ1-5 - TRBV2 TGTGCCAGCAGCGCACAAGAGACCCAGCATTTT CASSAQETQHF
few TRBJ1-5 - TRBV12-3/TRBV12-4 TGTGCCAGCAGCTCACAGGGTTATCAGCCCCAGCATTTT CASSSQGYQPQHF
- TRBJ1-6 TRBD1 TRBV2 TGTGCCAGCAGTGGAGGACAGGCCCTCCACTTT CASSGGQALHF
once TRBJ1-2 TRBD1 TRBV29-1 TGCAGCGCCGACGGGACAGGGCCGGGCGGCTACACCTTC CSADGTGPGGYTF
few TRBJ1-1 TRBD1 TRBV5-1 TGCGCCAGCAGCCGCACAGGGGGCGAGCCTGAAGCTTTCTTT CASSRTGGEPEAFF
- TRBJ1-5 TRBD1 TRBV12-3/TRBV12-4 TGTGCCAGCAGGCCCCCGGGACAGTCAAATCAGCCCCAGCATTTT CASRPPGQSNQPQHF
many TRBJ2-2 - TRBV25-1 TGTGCCAGCAGTGAAAGGGGAACGGATAAGAGGGGGGCCGGGGAGCTGTTTTTT CASSERGTDKRGAGELFF
once TRBJ2-5 - TRBV10-3 TGTGCCATCAGTGAGGGGCAGACTTTCGAGACCCAGTACTTC CAISEGQTFETQYF
- TRBJ1-5 TRBD1 TRBV7-2 TGTGCCAGCAGCCAAGATGGGACAGGGCCAGAGCCCCAGCATTTT CASSQDGTGPEPQHF
many TRBJ2-7 TRBD2 TRBV29-1 TGCAGCGTTGAGGGGTTAGCGGGAGCGTTCAACTACGAGCAGTACTTC CSVEGLAGAFNYEQYF
- TRBJ1-1 - TRBV29-1 TGCAGCGTTGAGGGGGCGGACACTGAAGCTTTCTTT CSVEGADTEAFF
few TRBJ2-2 - TRBV7-9 TGTGCCAGCAGGATGGGTGATACTGGGGAGCTGTTTTTT CASRMGDTGELFF
- TRBJ2-5 - TRBV9 TGTGCCAGCAGCGTAGATAACGGGGACCAAGAGACCCAGTACTTC CASSVDNGDQETQYF
few TRBJ1-6 - TRBV4-3 TGCGCCAGCAGCCAAGTAGCGACAGAACCCAATTCACCCCTCCACTTT CASSQVATEPNSPLHF
many TRBJ1-2 - TRBV25-1 TGTGCCAGCAGTGAAGCGGGCTGGGGTTATGGCTACACCTTC CASSEAGWGYGYTF
few TRBJ1-3 - TRBV6-6 TGTGCCAGCAGTTCCCCGTCCCCTCTGGACGGAAACACCATATATTTT CASSSPSPLDGNTIYF
few TRBJ2-5 TRBD1 TRBV12-3/TRBV12-4 TGTGCCAGCAGCTCTACTCTTGACAGGGTGAAAGGGACCCAGTACTTC CASSSTLDRVKGTQYF
once TRBJ2-7 - TRBV2 TGTGCCAGCAGTTGGGCAGGGGTCGAGCAGTACTTC CASSWAGVEQYF
once TRBJ1-5 TRBD1 TRBV10-3 TGTGCCATCACCGCGGGACAGGGCAATCAGCCCCAGCATTTT CAITAGQGNQPQHF
- TRBJ1-4 TRBD1 TRBV29-1 TGCAGCGTTACTCAGGGGGCGGATGAAAAACTGTTTTTT CSVTQGADEKLFF
few TRBJ2-7 TRBD1 TRBV19 TGTGCCAGTCAGGGCCGGGAACAGGGGCACTACGAGCAGTACTTC CASQGREQGHYEQYF
many TRBJ1-1 - TRBV29-1 TGCAGCGTTGAATCAGGTTTGAACACTGAAGCTTTCTTT CSVESGLNTEAFF
- TRBJ2-4 - TRBV25-1 TGTGCCAGCAGTGAATGGGGAGGTCCCGGGGCCAAAAACATTCAGTACTTC CASSEWGGPGAKNIQYF
many TRBJ1-4 - TRBV19 TGTGCCAGTAGAGAGGCGAATGAAAAACTGTTTTTT CASREANEKLFF
few TRBJ2-6 - TRBV6-4 TGTGCCAGCAGCCCCCATCCTTCCGGGGCCAACGTCCTGACTTTC CASSPHPSGANVLTF